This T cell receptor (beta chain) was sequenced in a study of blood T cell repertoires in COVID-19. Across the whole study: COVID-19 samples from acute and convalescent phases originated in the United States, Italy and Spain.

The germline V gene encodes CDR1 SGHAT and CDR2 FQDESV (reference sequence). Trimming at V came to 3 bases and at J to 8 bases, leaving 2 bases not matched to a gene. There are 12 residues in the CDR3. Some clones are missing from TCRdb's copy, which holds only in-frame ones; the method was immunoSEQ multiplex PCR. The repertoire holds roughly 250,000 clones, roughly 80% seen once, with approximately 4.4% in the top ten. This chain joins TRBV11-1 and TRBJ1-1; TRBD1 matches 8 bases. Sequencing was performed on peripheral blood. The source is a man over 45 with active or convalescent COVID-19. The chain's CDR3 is CASSFQGAEAFF. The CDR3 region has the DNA TGTGCCAGCAGCTTCCAGGGGGCGGAAGCTTTCTTT.